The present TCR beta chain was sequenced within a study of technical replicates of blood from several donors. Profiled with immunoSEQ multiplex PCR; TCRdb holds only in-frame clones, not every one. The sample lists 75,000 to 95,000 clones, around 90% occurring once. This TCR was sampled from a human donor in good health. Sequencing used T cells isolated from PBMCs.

The CDR3 is CASSLTSELAGSDNEQFF. The CDR3, as DNA: TGTGCCAGCAGCTTAACCTCAGAACTAGCGGGAAGTGACAATGAGCAGTTCTTC. V gene TRBV11-2 combines with J gene TRBJ2-1, with TRBD2 identical over 10 bases. V was clipped by 2 bases and J by 5 bases; unmatched bases: 12. The CDR3 covers 18 residues. Germline V gene data show CDR1 as SGHAT and CDR2 as FQNNGV.